The 3 T cell receptor beta chains reported below all come from one sample, sequenced in a study of blood T cells in healthy people across ages. Alongside a J-beta primer mix, a sample-barcoded 5' primer served in a second PCR lasting about 7 to 12 cycles. TCRdb recomputed calls from the 5' RACE reads with MiXCR, one row per CDR3 protein. Altogether approximately 800,000 distinct CDR3 sequences are present, approximately 60% being singletons, with the ten largest covering under 30%. The sample consisted of blood. These receptors were obtained from a man between 35 and 55 years old in good health.

This clonotype was counted a few times. The chain has TRBV21-1 and TRBJ2-1; the D call of TRBD1 is as the table states it, not checked on the DNA. TRBV21-1 is a documented pseudogene. The CDR3 covers 13 residues. CDR3 loop: CAKNRGRYNEQFF. CDR3 nucleotide sequence: TGTGCCAAAAACAGGGGGCGCTACAATGAGCAGTTCTTC.

V usage is TRBV25-1 and J usage is TRBJ1-1; no clear D. The CDR3 consists of 13 residues. Germline CDR1 is MGHDK and CDR2 is SYGVNS. Between the trimmed V and J ends, which lost 3 bases and 7 bases, there was a span of 12 bases. The CDR3 sequence: CASSDITEGEAFF. The CDR3 nucleotides read TGTGCCAGCAGTGATATAACAGAGGGTGAAGCTTTCTTT.

The chain combines TRBV28 with TRBJ2-1; 7 positions agree with TRBD1. The V gene's germline CDR1 is MDHEN and CDR2 SYDVKM. The CDR3 is 14 amino acids. Trimming removed 4 bases from V and 13 bases from J; junction bases left unmatched: 13. The DNA for the CDR3 is TGTGCCAGCAGTTCGGCCGGGACAGTTTGGGCCCAGTTCTTC. Translated: CASSSAGTVWAQFF.